This TCR beta chain was obtained from a study of human T cells and chemical hapten exposure. Overall study: Across the whole study, which lasted 20 to 30 weeks, patients were given diphenylcyclopropenone on the scalp once a week. Study results and caveats: The number of TCRs above 1 in 1000 frequency did not change after DPC sensitization.

Unique molecular identifiers were linked by the library to individual cDNA molecules. TCRdb reprocessed the RACE reads with MiXCR, giving one entry per CDR3 protein. This sample has around 85,000 distinct CDR3 sequences, with 13% found just once. With 0 bases removed from V and 8 bases from J, the gap between germline ends came to 11 bases. Germline CDR1 LGHDT, CDR2 YNNKEL (reference sequence). There are 15 residues in the CDR3. Time point in this sample: patch test 3, about 24 weeks after DPC sensitization. The sample's treatment: therapeutic diphenylcyclopropenone sensitization with weekly scalp DPC. Comments on this clonotype: The antigen is undetermined.

The chain links TRBV3-1 to TRBJ1-6, with D perhaps TRBD1 (5 bases). The sequenced sample was whole blood, obtained in connection with sensitization to the hapten diphenylcyclopropenone (DPC). The TCR comes from a woman in her forties or fifties with alopecia areata. Some clones in this sample may be carry-over from other donors' samples. CDR3 loop: CASSQDPGPHSPLHF. The CDR3 DNA follows: TGTGCCAGCAGCCAAGACCCAGGGCCTCATTCACCCCTCCACTTT.